This T cell receptor (beta chain) was retrieved from a study of human T cells and chemical hapten exposure. The wider study: Donors were sensitized with 2% DPC on the upper inner arm. Patch tests delivered 0.01% DPC to the upper back and were evaluated at 6 days. Mostly female, the patients presented with alopecia areata, totalis or universalis.

Study-wide points: Healthy people's immune response may differ from that of the donors, who had alopecia.

A word on this clonotype: The target antigen is unknown. A read error may be the cause here, since a much bigger clone is one base away.

As to time point: pre-sensitization, week 0. Treatment denoted: therapeutic diphenylcyclopropenone sensitization with weekly scalp DPC. From the RACE reads, TCRdb called clonotypes with MiXCR, one entry per CDR3 protein. The sample lists about 300,000 distinct CDR3 sequences; 4.5% to 5.5% were seen once. This sample comprised whole blood, obtained in connection with sensitization to the hapten diphenylcyclopropenone (DPC). This clonotype was sampled from a woman under 30 with alopecia areata. Some clones in this sample may be carry-over from other donors' samples.

CDR3 protein: CATSFTGTDTQHF. For the CDR3, the DNA is TGTGCCACCAGTTTTACAGGGACAGATACGCAGCATTTT. The chain has TRBV24-1 and TRBJ2-3; 7 bases are a match to TRBD1. The J call may be faulty, since TRBJ1-5 better matches the DNA end. CDR1 KGHDR and CDR2 SFDVKD come from the germline V gene. This CDR3 has 13 amino acids.